The clone carrying this T cell receptor (beta chain) was seen only a few times. Its antigen is undetermined. The source of the sample is a study of T cell repertoires in cytomegalovirus infection. This CDR3 spans 16 amino acids. The ends lost 4 bases at V and 5 bases at J; junction bases unmatched: 11. The germline gives CDR1 SGHRS, CDR2 YFSETQ. MiXCR was run by TCRdb on the reads, yielding one entry per CDR3 protein. The sample lists 680,000 or so distinct CDR3 sequences, around a third occurring once. The specimen comprised cultured PBMCs, sampled from culture after CMV antigen stimulation. The receptor comes from a human donor in good health (CMV status not recorded). Some clones in this sample may be carry-over from other donors' samples. The chain recombines TRBV5-1 with TRBJ1-4; TRBD1 agrees at 7 bases. The CDR3 nucleotides are TGCGCCAGCAGCGCACTTGGGACAGCCGCAAATGAAAAACTGTTTTTT. Protein sequence: CASSALGTAANEKLFF.